The clone carrying this T cell receptor (beta chain) has just one count. This specimen belongs to a study of cytomegalovirus exposure and HLA in healthy donors. The PCR employed 60 Vbeta primers together with 13 Jbeta primers. Assay: immunoSEQ multiplex PCR; the TCRdb copy retains only in-frame clones and omits some. The sample holds more than 140,000 clones, nearly 80% seen once. V gave up 4 bases and J gave up 6 bases, with 17 bases separating them. This CDR3 comprises 14 residues. Per germline, CDR1 SGHRS and CDR2 YFSETQ. The specimen sequenced was PBMCs. The TCR sequence derives from a male donor in good health and CMV-seronegative. The genes are TRBV5-1 and TRBJ2-7; D may be TRBD1 (6 bases). The CDR3 region is CASSGRPQGAEQYF. The CDR3 DNA follows: TGCGCCAGCAGCGGCCGTCCACAGGGAGCCGAGCAGTACTTC. Together with reference TRBV5-1 and TRBJ2-7, the CDR3 gives the full variable domain: KAGVTQTPRYLIKTRGQQVTLSCSPISGHRSVSWYQQTPGQGLQFLFEYFSETQRNKGNFPGRFSGRQFSNSRSEMNVSTLELGDSALYLCASSGRPQGAEQYFGPGTRLTVT.